This T cell receptor (beta chain) came from a study of cytomegalovirus exposure and HLA in healthy donors. Study findings and constraints: The listing of 150 to 200 TCR beta chains classed them as cytomegalovirus-associated.

Produced via immunoSEQ multiplex PCR; TCRdb's table is partial and in-frame only. Of 150,000 to 250,000 clones in the sample, about 81% are singletons; the top ten hold around 1.2%. Points on this clone: Its antigen is still unknown.

Germline CDR1 reads SGHRS; CDR2 reads YFSETQ. This CDR3 spans 14 amino acids. Trimming shortened V by 7 bases and J by 4 bases, and 14 bases separated the two germline ends. The rearrangement links TRBV5-1 to TRBJ2-2, with D possibly being TRBD1 (6 bases). The sample taken for sequencing was PBMCs. This sequence was found in a woman in her thirties in good health and CMV-seronegative. Here the CDR3 reads CASLLATGTGELFF. The CDR3 region has the DNA TGCGCCAGCCTGCTCGCGACAGGCACCGGGGAGCTGTTTTTT.